Reported below is one T cell receptor (beta chain). Repertoires were generated with immunoSEQ multiplex PCR, while TCRdb's copy carries only in-frame clones and drops some. The sample lists around 130,000 clones, roughly 86% occurring once. The entry originates in a study of blood T cell repertoires in COVID-19. Across the whole study: T cells, B-cell-depleted T cells, or PBMCs provided the cDNA or gDNA that served as material.

The CDR3 has 15 amino acids. Germline-derived CDR1 and CDR2 are GTSNPN and SVGIG (reference sequence). V dropped 4 bases and J dropped 6; count of bases not matched to a gene: 12. The sequenced sample consisted of peripheral blood. The rearrangement links TRBV30 to TRBJ2-3, with TRBD2 matching over 8 bases. The sequence was collected from a human donor in a cohort sampled during active COVID-19. The CDR3: CAWTTVGGARDTQYF. DNA of the CDR3: TGTGCCTGGACCACTGTCGGGGGGGCGAGGGATACGCAGTATTTT.